A single sample is the source of the 19 T cell receptor beta chains below, sequenced in a study of T-cell reconstitution after alpha-beta-depleted transplantation in children. Unique molecular identifiers were used in preparing the TCRbeta library. MiXCR, run by TCRdb on the PCR reads, gives a single entry per CDR3 protein. This sample carries approximately 500,000 distinct CDR3 sequences, 25% to 30% of them seen once, and the ten largest clones take approximately 39%. The material sequenced was PBMCs, taken before TCRalphabeta/CD19-depleted stem cell transplant. The receptors originated from a boy under two years old with Wiskott-Aldrich syndrome, due to receive a stem cell transplant.

This clonotype was detected only once. This chain joins TRBV5-1 and TRBJ1-1, with D perhaps TRBD1 (6 bases). Trimming pared 4 bases from V and 0 bases from J, leaving 13 bases between. The length of the CDR3 is 15 residues. In germline, CDR1 is SGHRS, CDR2 YFSETQ. The DNA of the CDR3 is TGCGCCAGCAGCCCACCGGGGGCCATGAACACTGAAGCTTTCTTT. Its translation is CASSPPGAMNTEAFF.

This clonotype turned up a few times. This chain links TRBV12-3 or TRBV12-4 with TRBJ2-5; D is ambiguous. V was trimmed by 5 bases and J by 5 bases, leaving 15 bases between them. This CDR3 region has 14 residues. The CDR3 protein is CASSQTWPQETQYF. DNA for the CDR3: TGTGCCAGCAGTCAGACATGGCCCCAGGAGACCCAGTACTTC.

This clonotype was seen only once. The CDR3 loop is CATAGGPDTQYF. The CDR3 nucleotides are TGTGCCACGGCTGGGGGTCCAGATACGCAGTATTTT. V usage is TRBV19 and J usage is TRBJ2-3; either TRBD1 or TRBD2 may supply D (5 bases each). With 10 bases removed from V and 4 bases from J, the gap between germline ends came to 12 bases. There are 12 residues in the CDR3. Germline CDR1 and CDR2: LNHDA and SQIVND (reference sequence).

The rearrangement links TRBV29-1 to TRBJ2-5; the D call may be TRBD1 or TRBD2 (5 bases each). Trimming shortened V by 5 bases and J by 3 bases, and 13 bases separated the two germline ends. The CDR3 loop spans 13 amino acids. The germline CDR1 and CDR2 sequences are SQVTM and ANQGSEA. As DNA, the CDR3 is TGCAGCGTTCTAAGGGACGAGAAAGAGACCCAGTACTTC. Its protein is CSVLRDEKETQYF.

The J gene is TRBJ2-7, the V gene TRBV19; maybe TRBD1 (6 bases). Germline CDR1 LNHDA, CDR2 SQIVND (reference sequence). Trimming pared 6 bases from V and 2 bases from J, leaving 17 bases between. This CDR3 is built from 15 residues. The CDR3 DNA follows: TGTGCCAGTAGCCGAACAGGGAAAGGAACCTACGAGCAGTACTTC. Its translation is CASSRTGKGTYEQYF.

This clonotype has at least ten counts. The chain is built from TRBV28 and TRBJ2-7; D uncertain. V shed 1 base and J shed 6 bases, with 7 bases lying between them. Germline CDR1 MDHEN, CDR2 SYDVKM. The CDR3 length is 12 residues. The CDR3 is CASSLLAAEQYF. CDR3 in DNA: TGTGCCAGCAGTTTATTGGCGGCCGAGCAGTACTTC.

The chain has TRBV20-1 and TRBJ2-3, with D tentatively TRBD1 or TRBD2 (5 bases each). CDR1 DFQATT and CDR2 SNEGSKA come from the germline V gene (reference sequence). The CDR3 length is 15 residues. Trimming shortened V by 3 bases and J by 1 base, and 14 bases separated the two germline ends. CDR3 region: CSARREQGRTDTQYF. CDR3 nucleotide sequence: TGCAGTGCTAGGAGGGAGCAGGGTCGCACAGATACGCAGTATTTT.

The chain combines TRBV30 with TRBJ2-3; 8 positions agree with TRBD1. CDR3 length: 14 amino acids. The V segment lost 2 bases and the J segment 2 bases; nucleotides outside the gene matches: 3. Germline CDR1 GTSNPN, CDR2 SVGIG (reference sequence). The CDR3 DNA follows: TGTGCCTGGAGTCAGGGGGCTCCCACAGATACGCAGTATTTT. It specifies CAWSQGAPTDTQYF.

This clonotype has a handful of counts. The junction shows a germline mismatch at one end, possibly a read error. V is TRBV2 and J is TRBJ2-7; D may be TRBD1 (6 bases). Germline V gives CDR1 SNHLY, CDR2 FYNNEI. This CDR3 spans 12 amino acids. CDR3 sequence: CAGSDRIHEQYF. The CDR3 nucleotides are TGTGCCGGCAGTGACAGGATCCACGAGCAGTACTTC.

The chain uses TRBV5-1 and TRBJ2-1; TRBD1 matches 8 bases. Losses at the gene ends were 3 bases for V and 9 bases for J; bases not matched to a gene: 5. This CDR3 is built from 13 residues. The germline V gene encodes CDR1 SGHRS and CDR2 YFSETQ. CDR3 nucleotides: TGCGCCAGCAGCTCTGGACAGGGAACTGAGCAGTTCTTC. Amino acid sequence: CASSSGQGTEQFF.

This sequence joins TRBV20-1 and TRBJ2-7; 13 nucleotides match TRBD2. The CDR3 runs to 15 residues. The germline gives CDR1 DFQATT, CDR2 SNEGSKA (reference sequence). Trimming at V came to 5 bases and at J to 4 bases, leaving 8 bases not matched to a gene. As DNA, the CDR3 is TGCAGTGCTCCTGATTGGACTAGCGGGAGTTACGAGCAGTACTTC. It translates to CSAPDWTSGSYEQYF.

CDR3 protein: CASSLAGIVTGELFF. The CDR3 bases are TGCGCCAGCAGCTTGGCAGGGATAGTCACCGGGGAGCTGTTTTTT. The chain recombines TRBV5-1 with TRBJ2-2, with D maybe TRBD1 (5 bases). The CDR3 covers 15 residues. Germline V gives CDR1 SGHRS, CDR2 YFSETQ. Deletions cut 0 bases from V and 4 bases from J, with 10 bases between.

The rearrangement uses TRBV2 and TRBJ1-5; perhaps TRBD1 as D (6 bases). V lost 5 bases to trimming and J lost 9 bases, with 14 bases between them. Per germline, CDR1 SNHLY and CDR2 FYNNEI. This CDR3 contains 13 residues. CDR3 in DNA: TGTGCCAGCAGTACCGGGACATCATTGCCCCAGCATTTT. Amino acids: CASSTGTSLPQHF.

This sequence joins TRBV12-3 or TRBV12-4 and TRBJ2-2, with 11 bases aligning to TRBD1. The CDR3 spans 18 residues. J lost 4 bases, V lost 5 bases, and 12 bases had no gene match. Here the CDR3 reads CASSPGQGEKRGTGELFF. The CDR3 DNA reads as TGTGCCAGCAGTCCGGGACAGGGGGAAAAGCGGGGCACCGGGGAGCTGTTTTTT.

This clonotype was detected a few times. The CDR3 DNA sequence: TGCAGTGCTAGAGACGGGCGGGAGGTCACAGATACGCAGTATTTT. Protein sequence: CSARDGREVTDTQYF. V is TRBV20-1 and J is TRBJ2-3, with TRBD2 matching over 8 bases. CDR1 and CDR2 from the germline V gene are DFQATT and SNEGSKA (reference sequence). The CDR3 runs to 15 residues. The junction had 4 bases not matched to a gene; V was cut back by 0 bases and J by 2 bases.

The chain links TRBV20-1 to TRBJ2-7; 10 nucleotides agree with TRBD2. This CDR3 region has 14 residues. The germline V gene encodes CDR1 DFQATT and CDR2 SNEGSKA (reference sequence). Trimming cost V 8 bases and J 4 bases; bases outside gene matches: 11. CDR3 loop: CSSFIAGGLYEQYF. Written as DNA, the CDR3 is TGCAGTTCCTTTATAGCGGGGGGTTTATACGAGCAGTACTTC.

The CDR3 nucleotides read TGTGCCATCAGTGGGCTAGCGGGAGAGCAGTACTTC. Translated, it gives CAISGLAGEQYF. V gene TRBV10-3 combines with J gene TRBJ2-7; TRBD2 matches 9 bases. The CDR3 totals 12 residues. Trimming removed 4 bases from V and 7 bases from J; junction bases left unmatched: 2. Looked up from germline, CDR1 is ENHRY and CDR2 is SYGVKD.

The chain couples TRBV12-3 or TRBV12-4 to TRBJ2-1; TRBD2 agrees at 10 bases. V was clipped by 6 bases and J by 6 bases; unmatched bases: 11. This CDR3 is built from 16 residues. CDR3 DNA: TGTGCCAGCAGGGAGACTAGCGGGCGGGCCCGCAATGAGCAGTTCTTC. This gives the protein CASRETSGRARNEQFF.

The rearrangement uses TRBV3-1 and TRBJ2-7; D unresolved. Germline lookup yields CDR1 LGHDT and CDR2 YNNKEL (reference sequence). Between the trimmed V and J ends, which lost 2 bases and 5 bases, there was a span of 7 bases. This CDR3 is 12 amino acids long. The DNA of the CDR3 is TGTGCCAGCAGCCAACTTGGAGACGAGCAGTACTTC. This gives the protein CASSQLGDEQYF.